The 20 T cell receptor beta chains below were found in one sample sequenced in a study of blood T cell repertoires in COVID-19. TCRdb's copy holds only in-frame clones and misses some; the assay was immunoSEQ multiplex PCR. The sample records roughly 66,000 clones, less than 85% being singletons. The sequenced material came from peripheral blood. These receptors were taken from a man aged 60 to 69 with acute or convalescent COVID-19.

This chain links TRBV6-6 with TRBJ2-5, with 9 bases matching TRBD2. V shed 4 bases and J 4 bases; nucleotides not matched to a gene: 4. Germline V gene lookup returns CDR1 MNHNY and CDR2 SVGAGI (reference sequence). This CDR3 has 14 amino acids. The CDR3 loop is CASSFGGGGETQYF. The CDR3 nucleotides are TGTGCCAGCAGTTTTGGCGGGGGGGGAGAGACCCAGTACTTC.

The chain is built from TRBV10-1 and TRBJ2-5; 8 bases map to TRBD1. V was clipped by 3 bases and J by 7 bases; unmatched bases: 7. This CDR3 is 14 amino acids long. Germline CDR1 and CDR2: WNHNN and SYGVQD (reference sequence). The CDR3 is CASSDDRGARTQYF. CDR3 sequence (DNA): TGCGCCAGCAGTGATGACAGGGGTGCTCGGACCCAGTACTTC.

This rearrangement joins TRBV29-1 to TRBJ1-2; TRBD1 agrees at 8 bases. The CDR3 is 13 amino acids. Germline V lookup: CDR1 SQVTM, CDR2 ANQGSEA. The J segment lost 4 bases and the V segment lost 6 bases, leaving 7 bases of the junction unmatched. For the CDR3, the DNA is TGCAGCGTCCGAGGACAGGGAGGCTATGGCTACACCTTC. Translation: CSVRGQGGYGYTF.

This clone was observed once. The CDR3 is CASSQEGSRLTDTQYF. CDR3 nucleotides: TGCGCCAGCAGCCAAGAAGGCTCGCGGCTCACAGATACGCAGTATTTT. This chain connects TRBV4-3 to TRBJ2-3, with D hard to call. The germline V and J ends were trimmed by 0 bases and 2 bases, with 12 bases remaining between them. CDR1 is LGHNA and CDR2 is YSLEER in the germline V gene. The CDR3 is 16 amino acids.

The J gene is TRBJ1-1, the V gene TRBV10-3; 8 bases map to TRBD1. The CDR3 totals 16 residues. Germline CDR1 reads ENHRY; CDR2 reads SYGVKD. Trimming took 3 bases from V and 6 from J; bases not matched to a gene: 12. The chain's CDR3 is CAISDRGQGHSAEAFF. For the CDR3, the DNA is TGTGCCATCAGTGACAGGGGGCAAGGGCATTCCGCTGAAGCTTTCTTT.

This clone was counted only a few times. The rearrangement uses TRBV7-2 and TRBJ1-1, with D tentatively TRBD1 (6 bases). This CDR3 comprises 15 residues. Per germline, CDR1 SGHTA and CDR2 FQGNSA. V shed 1 base and J shed 0 bases, with 9 bases lying between them. CDR3 protein: CASSLDRALNTEAFF. As DNA, the CDR3 is TGTGCCAGCAGCTTAGACAGGGCTCTGAACACTGAAGCTTTCTTT.

On this clone: At the DNA level, this CDR3 is encoded by other sequences in the same sample as well. V is TRBV5-4 and J is TRBJ2-4; 10 bases are shared with TRBD1. The CDR3 length is 13 residues. The germline gives CDR1 SGHNT, CDR2 YYREEE (reference sequence). The ends lost 4 bases at V and 6 bases at J; junction bases unmatched: 1. This CDR3 is CASSRDRGNIQYF. In nucleotides, the CDR3 is TGTGCCAGCAGCCGGGACAGGGGAAACATTCAGTACTTC. The variable domain in full, with the rest retrieved from reference TRBV5-4 and TRBJ2-4, is ETGVTQSPTHLIKTRGQQVTLRCSSQSGHNTVSWYQQALGQGPQFIFQYYREEENGRGNFPPRFSGLQFPNYSSELNVNALELDDSALYLCASSRDRGNIQYFGAGTRLSVL.

The rearrangement joins TRBV10-3 to TRBJ1-1, with 8 bases fitting TRBD1. The CDR3 totals 17 residues. CDR1 and CDR2 from the germline V gene are ENHRY and SYGVKD. J gave up 5 bases and V 2 bases, and 13 bases lay outside the gene matches. The CDR3 is CAISELGAGGRGTEAFF. The CDR3 DNA follows: TGTGCCATCAGTGAGCTTGGTGCAGGGGGCAGGGGGACTGAAGCTTTCTTT.

The chain is built from TRBV30 and TRBJ1-1; D remains ambiguous. Germline CDR1 GTSNPN, CDR2 SVGIG (reference sequence). The V and J ends lost 7 bases and 5 bases respectively, with 14 bases between them. The CDR3 consists of 12 residues. The CDR3 DNA follows: TGTGCCTCACGGGGAGGATCTACTGAAGCTTTCTTT. Translated: CASRGGSTEAFF.

The chain joins TRBV4-1 to TRBJ1-2, with TRBD1 as a possible D gene (5 bases). CDR1 MGHRA and CDR2 YSYEKL come from the germline V gene. V was clipped by 1 base and J by 7 bases, with 13 bases between them. CDR3 length: 14 amino acids. CDR3 region: CASSQASQGGGYTF. In DNA, the CDR3 is TGCGCCAGCAGCCAAGCTTCCCAGGGAGGTGGCTACACCTTC.

The J gene is TRBJ1-1, the V gene TRBV7-8; the D gene is possibly TRBD1 (5 bases). Germline CDR1 SGHVS, CDR2 FQNEAQ. V shed 4 bases and J shed 1 base, with 10 bases lying between them. This CDR3 has 14 residues. The CDR3 here is CASSSTDRNTEAFF. CDR3 DNA: TGTGCCAGCAGCTCTACCGACAGGAACACTGAAGCTTTCTTT.

The J gene is TRBJ1-1, the V gene TRBV30, with D possibly being TRBD1 (5 bases). The germline V and J ends were trimmed by 7 bases and 6 bases, with 15 bases remaining between them. Germline CDR1 GTSNPN, CDR2 SVGIG (reference sequence). CDR3 length equals 12 residues. The DNA of the CDR3 is TGTGCCTACTCGATGGACAAAGCTGAAGCTTTCTTT. This codes for CAYSMDKAEAFF.

The rearrangement links TRBV2 to TRBJ2-3; D is possibly TRBD1 (6 bases). CDR1 is SNHLY and CDR2 is FYNNEI in the germline V gene. The length of the CDR3 is 14 residues. V lost 8 bases and J lost 0, with 12 bases in between. In nucleotides, the CDR3 is TGTGCCAGCCAAAGGACAGCTAGCACAGATACGCAGTATTTT. Translation gives CASQRTASTDTQYF.

V gene TRBV5-6 combines with J gene TRBJ1-5; tentatively, D is TRBD1 (6 bases). From germline, CDR1 is SGHDT and CDR2 YYEEEE. The CDR3 consists of 13 residues. V dropped 0 bases and J dropped 9 bases, with 10 bases sitting between them. The CDR3 DNA reads as TGTGCCAGCAGCTTGGCCCAGGACAGGCCCCAGCATTTT. Its protein product is CASSLAQDRPQHF.

This clone was detected a few times. The CDR3 protein is CASSLGTPQDQYF. In DNA form, the CDR3 reads TGTGCCAGCAGTTTAGGGACACCCCAAGACCAGTACTTC. The rearrangement links TRBV12-3 or TRBV12-4 to TRBJ2-5; tentative D call: TRBD1 (5 bases). The CDR3 covers 13 residues. Trimming stripped 1 base from V and 10 bases from J, with 13 bases between.

The rearrangement uses TRBV7-6 and TRBJ2-3; 12 bases are shared with TRBD2. Losses at the gene ends were 1 base for V and 0 bases for J; bases not matched to a gene: 5. The CDR3 contains 18 residues. Germline lookup yields CDR1 SGHVS and CDR2 FNYEAQ. The CDR3, as DNA: TGTGCCAGCAGCTTAGGACTAGCGGGGGCCATGAGCACAGATACGCAGTATTTT. Protein sequence: CASSLGLAGAMSTDTQYF.

This clone has a handful of counts. V gene TRBV15 combines with J gene TRBJ1-1, with TRBD1 matching over 8 bases. Per the germline V gene, CDR1 is LNHNV and CDR2 is YYDKDF (reference sequence). Trimming took 4 bases from V and 1 from J; bases not matched to a gene: 5. The CDR3 runs 15 residues. The CDR3 coding sequence is TGTGCCACCAGCAAGGACAGGGCGAGGAACACTGAAGCTTTCTTT. It specifies CATSKDRARNTEAFF.

The table lists this clone with a count of one. This chain uses TRBV19 with TRBJ1-5; D remains unclear. The CDR3 is made up of 13 amino acids. V lost 3 bases and J 4 bases, leaving 7 bases between the germline ends. Germline assignment: CDR1 LNHDA and CDR2 SQIVND (reference sequence). The CDR3 DNA reads TGTGCCAGTAGTATGGCAGAAAATCAGCCCCAGCATTTT. Translated: CASSMAENQPQHF.

A single count supports this clone. The chain recombines TRBV7-9 with TRBJ2-7; 7 nucleotides align to TRBD1. CDR3 length: 15 residues. Germline loops: CDR1 SEHNR, CDR2 FQNEAQ (reference sequence). The V and J ends lost 5 bases and 3 bases, in that order; junction bases with no gene match: 10. CDR3 loop: CASSPTGAGRYEQYF. CDR3 nucleotide sequence: TGTGCCAGCAGCCCCACAGGGGCTGGTCGCTACGAGCAGTACTTC.

This clone was seen once. This chain uses TRBV27 with TRBJ2-7; 7 bases fit TRBD2. Germline CDR1 and CDR2: MNHEY and SMNVEV (reference sequence). The CDR3 covers 14 residues. V trimming: 0 bases; J trimming: 6 bases; junction bases outside the gene matches: 5. CDR3 in amino acids: CASSLSASGGEQYV. The CDR3 bases are TGTGCCAGCAGTTTATCGGCGTCGGGGGGCGAGCAGTACGTC.